This T cell receptor (beta chain) was recorded in a study of Graves' ophthalmopathy and Graves' hyperthyroidism. General study results and limits: Also, most clonotypes expanded in the thyroid above 0.001 frequency appeared in blood.

Germline trimming cut 3 bases from V and 11 bases from J; bases unmatched to any gene: 8. In germline, CDR1 is KGHDR, CDR2 SFDVKD. The CDR3 is 14 amino acids. Turning to this clonotype: The antigen is not known.

The sequenced template was RNA, covering the TCR beta CDR3 region. HTBI-primed first-round RT-PCR preceded second-round multiplex PCR. TCRdb called the multiplex PCR reads again in MiXCR, with one record for every CDR3 protein. The data show 600,000 to 950,000 distinct CDR3 sequences, around 40% seen once. Sequencing used peripheral blood. The J gene is TRBJ1-5, the V gene TRBV24-1, with 8 bases that match TRBD1. This clonotype was sampled from an adult man with Graves' ophthalmopathy. The DNA of the CDR3 is TGTGCCACCAGTGATCCAGGGGGCCAGGAGACCCAGCATTTT. Residues: CATSDPGGQETQHF.